One T cell receptor (beta chain) is described in this entry. Its antigen remains unidentified. Produced via immunoSEQ multiplex PCR; TCRdb's table is partial and in-frame only. Of under 130,000 clones in the sample, 90% were seen once. The data originate from a study of T cell responses to AZD1222 COVID-19 vaccine. Study-wide results and caveats: At baseline, just 5 or 6 AZD1222 recipients tested seropositive.

This material consisted of peripheral blood, taken on day 0 of AZD1222 vaccination. The sequence was obtained from an adult in good health.

The CDR3 nucleotides read TGTGCCAGCAGTTCCGGACAGGAATCCGGGGAGCAGTTCTTC. Amino acids: CASSSGQESGEQFF. This chain links TRBV27 with TRBJ2-1; 7 bases match TRBD1. This CDR3 region has 14 residues. V was pared by 4 bases and J by 10 bases, with 10 bases of the junction left unmatched. Germline V gene sequence: CDR1 MNHEY, CDR2 SMNVEV (reference sequence).